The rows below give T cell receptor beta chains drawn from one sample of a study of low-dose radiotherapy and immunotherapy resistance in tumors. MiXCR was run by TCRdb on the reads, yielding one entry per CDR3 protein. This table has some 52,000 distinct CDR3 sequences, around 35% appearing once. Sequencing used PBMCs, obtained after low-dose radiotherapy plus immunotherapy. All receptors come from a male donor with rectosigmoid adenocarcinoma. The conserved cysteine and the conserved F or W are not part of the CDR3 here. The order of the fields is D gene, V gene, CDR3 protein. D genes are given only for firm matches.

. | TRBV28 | ASSVGGEDGYT
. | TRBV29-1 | SVEAPKTQY
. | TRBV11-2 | ASSAGPWGPQH
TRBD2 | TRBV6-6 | ASSYPGTSGTHEQF
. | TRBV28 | ASGAGQRGTEAF
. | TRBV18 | ASSPRAIQDGELF
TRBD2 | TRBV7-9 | ASSSGLAGRDTQY
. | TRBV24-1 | ATSDLGSNEQF
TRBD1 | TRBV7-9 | ASSPWTGGYEQY
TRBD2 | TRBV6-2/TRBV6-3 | ASSYSRTAAGGTQY
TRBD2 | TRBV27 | ASSSYTTPGLAGANGVGETQY
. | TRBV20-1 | SALKGDPYNEQF
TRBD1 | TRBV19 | ASSSSGTGMAYNEQF
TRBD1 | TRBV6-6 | ASSSMTGQSYEQY
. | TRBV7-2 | ASSLAGPASTDTQY
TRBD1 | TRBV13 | ASRWRGQADYGYT
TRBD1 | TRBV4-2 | ASSRGTGVEQY
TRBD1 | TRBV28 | ASSLRGYRGFLYGYT
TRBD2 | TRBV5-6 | ASSRLAGAYNEQF
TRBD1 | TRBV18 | ASSPGTVGPQH
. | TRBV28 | ASSLDSYNEQF
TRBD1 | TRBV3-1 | ASSRGGLSYNEQF
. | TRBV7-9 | ASSWTAYTGELF
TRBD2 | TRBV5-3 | ASSPAGGRARETQY
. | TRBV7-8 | ASGRGHSGANVLT
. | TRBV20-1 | SARDMVRSPLH
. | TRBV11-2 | ASSPAATDEQF
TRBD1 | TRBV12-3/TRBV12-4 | ASRTTGGNSPLH
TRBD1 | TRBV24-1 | ATSDVRGLETQY
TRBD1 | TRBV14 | ASSQPGQGARGYT
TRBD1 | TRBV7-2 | ASSFRGYGQGEGYT
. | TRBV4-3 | ASSLSGAVYNEQF
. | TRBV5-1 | ASSLGENTEAF
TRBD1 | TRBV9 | ASSTRVETGASGNRYNEQF
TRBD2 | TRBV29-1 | SVAGLAGNNEQF
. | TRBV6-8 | ASSYSVGEAF
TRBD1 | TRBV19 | ASGLTGDNQPQH